The T cell receptor beta chain under discussion was sequenced for a study of tumor and adjacent non-tumor tissue in lung cancer (dated by TCRdb to 2017 to 2018). Describing the broader study: Of the cohort, 11 to 12 patients had adenocarcinoma, 2 had squamous cell carcinoma and 1 had small cell lung cancer. TCRbeta CDR3 sequencing was performed on under 35 paired specimens, with one tumor sample and one normal lung sample collected per patient. Sequencing produced 125,075,908 productive TCRbeta reads in total, an average of about 4.17 million reads per sample. Ages among the roughly 15 patients ranged from about 30 to 80 years, there were approximately 10 men and 5 women, and disease was at TNM stage I to III. The study compared bulk TCRbeta repertoires between lung tumor tissue and matched distant non-tumor lung tissue from 15 lung cancer patients. On the study overall, not on this receptor specifically: TCR diversity was significantly higher in younger patients, and higher tumor TCR diversity was associated with shorter overall and disease-free survival. Significantly higher TCR diversity (inverse Simpson) was observed in tumor tissue than in normal lung tissue (around 450 vs 150, P = 0.0075, Mann-Whitney U test). The top 100 clones made up a significantly larger cumulative share of the repertoire in normal lung than in tumor tissue. Neither the sequencing platform nor unique molecular identifiers are mentioned in the methods. With only approximately 15 patients in the cohort, the authors noted that larger samples and more detailed clinical data are needed. Peripheral blood was not sequenced, so blood TCRbeta repertoires were not examined in the lung cancer patients of the study.

Bulk unsorted tissue served as the source for RNA extraction, and RNA quality was assessed using a NanoDrop ND-1000 and an Agilent 2100. Normal lung samples were distant non-tumor tissue taken more than 3 cm from the tumor edge. The donors were newly diagnosed lung cancer patients admitted for thoracic surgery in China from August to November 2014 who had not received prior chemotherapy. Anyone who had undergone radiotherapy or chemotherapy before, or who had another cancer at the same time, was left out of the study. Pieces of surgical tissue measuring about 1-2.1 cm3 were kept in RNAlater solution and stored at -80 degrees C until use. Libraries came from multiplex PCR. TCRdb names Illumina HiSeq 2500 as the instrument used. Following protocols modified from ARM-PCR, the researchers constructed TCRbeta libraries through three rounds of nested PCR with primers (Table S4). PCR products of 200-500 bp were gel-excised and purified with the QIAquick gel extraction kit before sequencing. The authors' pipeline ran thus. Trimmomatic was used to clean the reads, FLASH was used to merge the reads into complete CDR3 sequences, and MiTCR was used to assign the reads to V(D)J germline segments. VDJtools was used to compute clonal diversity as the inverse Simpson's index. Productive reads were defined as in-frame sequences without a premature stop codon. The public reads were quality trimmed at Q25 with fastp and then assembled into clones with MiXCR by TCRdb, keeping productive beta chains. All rows with the same CDR3 protein become a single entry with the most common DNA and genes. It is TCRdb's table, rather than the study itself, that gives the V and J calls and clone size. The sample includes approximately 77,000 distinct CDR3 sequences, with roughly 80% observed a single time. The ten largest account for approximately 55% of the sample.

The CDR3 spans 14 residues, from the cysteine through the phenylalanine. The kept DNA is CDR3 alone, 42 bases in frame from the first base. A word on this clonotype: This clone's antigen is unknown. One end of the junction is discordant with germline, which a read error may explain.

The sequenced material came from distant non-tumor lung tissue. This TCR was recovered from a man in his 60s with non-small cell lung cancer. The chain couples TRBV12-3 or TRBV12-4 to TRBJ2-1; a tentative D call is TRBD2 (6 bases match). CDR3 sequence: CANSLMTREGEQFF. The nucleotide sequence is given as TGTGCCAACAGTTTAATGACTAGAGAGGGTGAGCAGTTCTTC.